This T cell receptor (beta chain) was found in a study of T cells in Graves' hyperthyroidism and ophthalmopathy. Out of approximately 10 ml of fresh peripheral blood came the PBMCs. There were TCR beta CDR3 regions amplified from RNA transcripts. HTBI primers were employed in a first-round RT-PCR of the TCR CDR3. TCRdb itself ran the multiplex PCR reads through MiXCR, one entry per CDR3 protein. Of over 700,000 distinct CDR3 sequences listed, approximately 36% are singletons. This clonotype was counted many times. CDR1 is LNHDA, CDR2 SQIVND, per germline (reference sequence). The CDR3 has 16 residues. J gave up 0 bases and V 5 bases, and 8 bases lay outside the gene matches.

The sample comprised blood. This TCR was sampled from a woman between 40 and 50 years old with Graves' hyperthyroidism. The chain has TRBV19 and TRBJ1-2, with 8 bases lining up with TRBD1. As DNA, the CDR3 is TGTGCCAGTAGTCTCGAAAAGGGACAGGCTAACTATGGCTACACCTTC. Its protein is CASSLEKGQANYGYTF.